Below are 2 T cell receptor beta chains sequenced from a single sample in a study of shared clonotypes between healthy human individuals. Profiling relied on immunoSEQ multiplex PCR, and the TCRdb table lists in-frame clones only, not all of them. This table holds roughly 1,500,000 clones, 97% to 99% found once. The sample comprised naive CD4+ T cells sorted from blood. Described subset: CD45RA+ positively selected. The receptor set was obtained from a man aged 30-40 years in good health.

For the CDR3, the DNA is TGTGCCAGTAAAGTGCCGGGAGGGAGCAATCAGCCCCAGCATTTT. Amino acid sequence: CASKVPGGSNQPQHF. This sequence joins TRBV19 and TRBJ1-5, with D unresolved. This CDR3 region has 15 residues. Germline V lookup: CDR1 LNHDA, CDR2 SQIVND (reference sequence). V was pared by 7 bases and J by 1 base, with 14 bases between.

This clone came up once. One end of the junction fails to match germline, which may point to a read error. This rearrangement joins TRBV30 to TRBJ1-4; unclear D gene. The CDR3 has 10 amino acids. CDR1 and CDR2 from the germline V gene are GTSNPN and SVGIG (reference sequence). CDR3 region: CLTNPVELFF. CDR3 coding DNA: TGCCTTACGAACCCCGTTGAACTGTTTTTT.